What follows are 11 T cell receptor beta chains derived from one specimen sequenced in a study of T cell responses to AZD1222 COVID-19 vaccine (dated by TCRdb to the early 2020s). Library preparation was by the immunoSEQ multiplex PCR assay. TCRdb took over this immuneACCESS table, retaining in-frame rearrangements with V and J assigned. Such tables are incomplete; in checked studies, under half of the missing clones stem from an unresolved V gene, and the remainder is unexplained. The sample includes 100,000 to 150,000 clones, with 89% observed a single time. The ten largest clones add up to approximately 4.8% of the sample. According to the study, the label for this sample's time point signals: baseline before first vaccination. The specimen was peripheral blood, collected on day 0 of AZD1222 vaccination. These receptors originate from an adult in good health.

The chain carries TRBV4-2 and TRBJ1-4; unclear D gene. This CDR3 is 14 amino acids long. Trimming shortened V by 1 base and J by 12 bases, and 15 bases separated the two germline ends. Germline lookup yields CDR1 LGHNA and CDR2 YNFKEQ. The CDR3 sequence: CASSQVVESEELFF. The CDR3 region has the DNA TGTGCCAGCAGCCAAGTAGTGGAATCGGAGGAACTGTTTTTT.

The chain couples TRBV18 to TRBJ2-6; D may be TRBD1 or TRBD2 (5 bases each). Per the germline V gene, CDR1 is KGHSH and CDR2 is LQKENI. CDR3 length: 18 residues. V shed 3 bases and J shed 1 base, with 16 bases lying between them. The CDR3 loop is CASSPQEGPRSGANVLTF. The CDR3 DNA reads as TGTGCCAGCTCACCTCAAGAGGGGCCGAGATCTGGGGCCAACGTCCTGACTTTC.

This clone has only one observation. This chain joins TRBV6-5 and TRBJ2-1; D gene uncertain. V dropped 1 base and J dropped 12 bases, with 13 bases sitting between them. The CDR3 is 13 residues long. Germline V lookup: CDR1 MNHEY, CDR2 SVGAGI. CDR3 amino acids: CASSYFTASPQFF. CDR3 coding DNA: TGTGCCAGCAGTTACTTTACAGCCTCTCCGCAGTTCTTC.

CDR3 nucleotide sequence: TGTGCCAGAACAGGGTGGGAGCAGTACTTC. It yields the protein CARTGWEQYF. This chain joins TRBV6-6 and TRBJ2-7, with D tentatively TRBD1 (6 bases). V was trimmed by 9 bases and J by 7 bases, leaving 10 bases between them. The CDR3 is made up of 10 amino acids. Germline assignment: CDR1 MNHNY and CDR2 SVGAGI (reference sequence).

The chain couples TRBV9 to TRBJ2-3; D perhaps matches TRBD2 (6 bases). The CDR3 is 15 residues long. V was shortened by 3 bases and J by 0 bases, with 11 bases between the two germline ends. CDR1 is SGDLS, CDR2 YYNGEE, per germline. The CDR3 is CASSGTSSSTDTQYF. The CDR3 nucleotides are TGTGCCAGCAGCGGAACTAGCAGTAGCACAGATACGCAGTATTTT. The full variable domain, completed using reference TRBV9 and TRBJ2-3, is DSGVTQTPKHLITATGQRVTLRCSPRSGDLSVYWYQQSLDQGLQFLIQYYNGEERAKGNILERFSAQQFPDLHSELNLSSLELGDSALYFCASSGTSSSTDTQYFGPGTRLTVL.

The CDR3 reads CASSDYSRGGDTQYF. The CDR3 DNA follows: TGTGCCAGCAGTGATTACTCCCGAGGGGGAGATACGCAGTATTTT. The chain employs TRBV2 and TRBJ2-3; the D gene is possibly TRBD1 (6 bases). Looked up from germline, CDR1 is SNHLY and CDR2 is FYNNEI. Trimming shortened V by 3 bases and J by 5 bases, and 15 bases separated the two germline ends. This CDR3 contains 15 residues.

The chain joins TRBV19 to TRBJ2-1; D ambiguous. Trimming stripped 0 bases from V and 3 bases from J, with 6 bases between. Germline CDR1 and CDR2: LNHDA and SQIVND (reference sequence). There are 14 residues in the CDR3. The CDR3, as DNA: TGTGCCAGTAGTATAGATGGGTTCTACAATGAGCAGTTCTTC. Protein product: CASSIDGFYNEQFF.

In its sample, this clone was seen once. This chain uses TRBV20-1 with TRBJ2-5, with no clear D. The CDR3 has 10 amino acids. Germline values: CDR1 DFQATT, CDR2 SNEGSKA (reference sequence). V shed 2 bases and J shed 2 bases, with 0 bases lying between them. The CDR3 sequence is CSARQETQYF. The CDR3, as DNA: TGCAGTGCTAGACAAGAGACCCAGTACTTC.

The chain has TRBV19 and TRBJ2-7, with 11 bases lining up with TRBD2. Germline V gene sequence: CDR1 LNHDA, CDR2 SQIVND (reference sequence). V gave up 3 bases and J gave up 7 bases; unmatched junction bases: 14. This CDR3 is built from 17 residues. The CDR3, as DNA: TGTGCCAGTAGTATTTCTAGCGGGGGGCCATCGAAGAGAGAGCAGTACTTC. This sequence encodes CASSISSGGPSKREQYF.

The sample holds one count of this clone. The chain uses TRBV5-3 and TRBJ1-3, with 8 bases matching TRBD1. TRBV5-3 is reported as an ORF; its role is uncertain. Trimming removed 10 bases from V and 0 bases from J; junction bases left unmatched: 9. This CDR3 has 15 amino acids. DNA of the CDR3: TGTGCCGGGCGGGACAGGAGAATCTCTGGAAACACCATATATTTT. Encoded protein: CAGRDRRISGNTIYF.

This clone occurred many times. The V gene is TRBV10-3, the J gene TRBJ2-7, with D maybe TRBD1 (5 bases). V lost 3 bases and J 5 bases, leaving 14 bases between the germline ends. This CDR3 comprises 14 residues. Germline CDR1 is ENHRY and CDR2 is SYGVKD. CDR3 sequence reads: CAISDQGKVNEQYF. As DNA, the CDR3 is TGTGCCATCAGTGATCAGGGAAAGGTAAACGAGCAGTACTTC.